The 25 T cell receptor beta chains presented below share a single source sample, sequenced in a study of blood T cell repertoires in COVID-19. Assay: immunoSEQ multiplex PCR; the TCRdb copy retains only in-frame clones and omits some. The table shows about 210,000 clones, with about 91% occurring only once. Sequenced input: peripheral blood. The receptors stem from a young man with acute or convalescent COVID-19.

This clone was observed a single time. The rearrangement uses TRBV19 and TRBJ1-1; 7 nucleotides agree with TRBD1. The CDR3 is 14 residues long. The germline gives CDR1 LNHDA, CDR2 SQIVND (reference sequence). The ends lost 10 bases at V and 8 bases at J; junction bases unmatched: 16. The CDR3 reads CATKPGGPSGEAFF. CDR3 DNA: TGTGCCACCAAACCAGGGGGGCCTTCAGGGGAAGCTTTCTTT.

This chain uses TRBV28 with TRBJ1-1, with TRBD1 matching 10 bases. The J segment lost 12 bases and the V segment lost 2 bases, leaving 9 bases of the junction unmatched. Germline V CDR1 and CDR2: MDHEN, SYDVKM. The CDR3 totals 14 residues. The CDR3 bases are TGTGCCAGCAGTTTAAGGCCGGGACAGGGGCAGACTTTCTTT. Encoded protein: CASSLRPGQGQTFF.

The chain joins TRBV6-4 to TRBJ1-5, with a weak D call TRBD1 (5 bases). Germline V gene sequence: CDR1 MRHNA, CDR2 SNTAGT. The CDR3 covers 17 residues. V lost 0 bases, J lost 2 bases, and 14 bases lay in between. CDR3 protein: CASSDSGGRGGNQPQHF. CDR3 in DNA: TGTGCCAGCAGTGACTCTGGTGGCCGGGGGGGCAATCAGCCCCAGCATTTT.

This chain uses TRBV14 with TRBJ2-7; maybe TRBD2 (5 bases). The V gene lost 4 bases and the J gene lost 7 bases, with 17 bases spanning the gap. Germline values: CDR1 SGHDN, CDR2 FVKESK. This CDR3 spans 14 amino acids. This CDR3 reads CASSRSTRTGEQYF. CDR3 coding DNA: TGTGCCAGCAGCCGATCAACACGAACGGGGGAGCAGTACTTC.

The sample holds one count of this clone. The chain uses TRBV7-9 and TRBJ1-1, with D hard to call. Germline CDR1 reads SEHNR; CDR2 reads FQNEAQ (reference sequence). The CDR3 has 13 amino acids. V lost 4 bases, J lost 7 bases, and 13 bases lay in between. The CDR3 region is CASSSMTEYEAFF. The CDR3 DNA follows: TGTGCCAGCAGCTCGATGACGGAGTATGAAGCTTTCTTT.

V and J are TRBV7-3 and TRBJ2-3, with 7 bases matching TRBD2. Germline values: CDR1 SGHTA, CDR2 FQGTGA. With 5 bases clipped from V and 0 bases from J, the junction kept 2 bases outside the gene matches. The CDR3 length is 14 residues. Written as DNA, the CDR3 is TGTGCCAGCAGCCGGGGGGTAAGCACAGATACGCAGTATTTT. It translates to CASSRGVSTDTQYF.

The chain carries TRBV30 and TRBJ1-2, with D uncertain. V lost 4 bases and J lost 11, with 14 bases in between. The germline gives CDR1 GTSNPN, CDR2 SVGIG (reference sequence). This CDR3 has 11 residues. The CDR3 sequence: CAWTLGLAYTF. The CDR3 DNA is TGTGCCTGGACTCTAGGGTTAGCGTACACCTTC. The full variable domain, completed using reference TRBV30 and TRBJ1-2, is SQTIHQWPATLVQPVGSPLSLECTVEGTSNPNLYWYRQAAGRGLQLLFYSVGIGQISSEVPQNLSASRPQDRQFILSSKKLLLSDSGFYLCAWTLGLAYTFGSGTRLTVV.

The gene calls are TRBV11-2 and TRBJ2-7, with a possible D match to TRBD2 (7 bases). Germline loops: CDR1 SGHAT, CDR2 FQNNGV. The CDR3 length is 14 residues. V lost 0 bases and J 7 bases, leaving 13 bases between the germline ends. CDR3 region: CASSLDRGAGEQYF. The CDR3 DNA follows: TGTGCCAGCAGCTTAGATCGGGGGGCGGGTGAGCAGTACTTC.

The chain is built from TRBV15 and TRBJ1-5; D call uncertain. Germline lookup yields CDR1 LNHNV and CDR2 YYDKDF (reference sequence). The V gene lost 4 bases and the J gene lost 0 bases, with 7 bases spanning the gap. There are 14 residues in the CDR3. The CDR3 region has the DNA TGTGCCACCAGCAATCTGGCTAGCAATCAGCCCCAGCATTTT. The encoded protein is CATSNLASNQPQHF.

This chain links TRBV24-1 with TRBJ2-2; TRBD2 matches 8 bases. Germline V gene sequence: CDR1 KGHDR, CDR2 SFDVKD. The CDR3 sequence is 16 residues long. The V and J ends lost 2 bases and 6 bases, in that order; junction bases with no gene match: 7. In DNA, the CDR3 is TGTGCCACCAGTGATTACGACGGGAGGGCCCCCGGGGAGCTGTTTTTT. It codes for CATSDYDGRAPGELFF.

The chain links TRBV28 to TRBJ2-3; D is ambiguous. The CDR3 has 14 residues. V shed 5 bases and J shed 4 bases, with 13 bases lying between them. CDR1 and CDR2 (germline): MDHEN, SYDVKM. CDR3 in amino acids: CASSKLMIPDTQYF. CDR3 DNA: TGTGCCAGCAGTAAACTAATGATTCCAGATACGCAGTATTTT.

V gene TRBV12-2 combines with J gene TRBJ2-1; the table names TRBD2, a call not compared with the DNA. TRBV12-2 is listed as a pseudogene. The CDR3 runs 19 residues. The CDR3 sequence: CASRSSGTSGRFSYNEQFF. CDR3 nucleotides: TGTGCAAGTCGCTCTTCCGGGACTAGCGGGAGGTTTTCCTACAATGAGCAGTTCTTC.

V usage is TRBV5-1 and J usage is TRBJ1-6, with a tentative D call TRBD1 (5 bases). V was clipped by 0 bases and J by 9 bases, with 10 bases between them. The germline gives CDR1 SGHRS, CDR2 YFSETQ. This CDR3 contains 14 residues. The CDR3 loop reads CASSLGQGGSPLHF. Here the CDR3 DNA reads TGCGCCAGCAGCTTGGGTCAGGGAGGTTCACCCCTCCACTTT.

The chain combines TRBV11-2 with TRBJ1-3; D unresolved. The germline CDR1 and CDR2 sequences are SGHAT and FQNNGV. V lost 5 bases and J lost 2, with 13 bases in between. This CDR3 is 15 amino acids long. CDR3 DNA sequence: TGTGCCAGCAGCAAATATGGGGAGGCTGGAAACACCATATATTTT. The encoded protein is CASSKYGEAGNTIYF.

This clone showed up just a few times. This rearrangement joins TRBV27 to TRBJ1-2, with 10 bases that match TRBD1. Losses at the gene ends were 8 bases for V and 4 bases for J; bases not matched to a gene: 13. CDR1 MNHEY and CDR2 SMNVEV come from the germline V gene (reference sequence). CDR3 size: 16 residues. The CDR3 bases are TGTGCCAGCGTATCCTTCCGGGACAGGGGTAGCTATGGCTACACCTTC. Encoded protein: CASVSFRDRGSYGYTF.

The chain recombines TRBV6-1 with TRBJ1-2; D ambiguous. This CDR3 spans 16 amino acids. The V gene lost 2 bases and the J gene lost 8 bases, with 21 bases spanning the gap. Looked up from germline, CDR1 is MNHNS and CDR2 is SASEGT. The CDR3 is CASSERFRMENMGYTF. The CDR3 nucleotides read TGTGCCAGCAGTGAAAGGTTTAGGATGGAGAATATGGGCTACACCTTC.

This clone was recorded once. The V call is TRBV5-1, the J call TRBJ1-5; 7 bases line up with TRBD1. Germline trimming cut 0 bases from V and 5 bases from J; bases unmatched to any gene: 2. The germline CDR1 and CDR2 sequences are SGHRS and YFSETQ. The CDR3 has 14 amino acids. CDR3 DNA sequence: TGCGCCAGCAGCTTGGTAGGGGGCTATCAGCCCCAGCATTTT. Translating gives CASSLVGGYQPQHF.

J is TRBJ2-1 and V is TRBV9; 8 bases align to TRBD2. Trimming at V came to 3 bases and at J to 8 bases, leaving 10 bases not matched to a gene. CDR3 length: 15 residues. Germline V gives CDR1 SGDLS, CDR2 YYNGEE. CDR3 nucleotides: TGTGCCAGCAGCGCTGGGACTAGTCTCTGGCATGAGCAGTTCTTC. Amino acid sequence: CASSAGTSLWHEQFF.

This chain uses TRBV2 with TRBJ2-7, with 10 bases that match TRBD2. Per germline, CDR1 SNHLY and CDR2 FYNNEI. The CDR3 is made up of 14 amino acids. The V and J ends lost 6 bases and 6 bases, in that order; junction bases with no gene match: 8. The CDR3 sequence is CASRVAGGMGEQYF. Written as DNA, the CDR3 is TGTGCCAGCAGGGTAGCGGGAGGTATGGGCGAGCAGTACTTC. The full variable domain, with the rest looked up from reference TRBV2 and TRBJ2-7, is EPEVTQTPSHQVTQMGQEVILRCVPISNHLYFYWYRQILGQKVEFLVSFYNNEISEKSEIFDDQFSVERPDGSNFTLKIRSTKLEDSAMYFCASRVAGGMGEQYFGPGTRLTVT.

This clone has just one count. The chain combines TRBV19 with TRBJ1-5; 8 nucleotides agree with TRBD1. V dropped 6 bases and J dropped 0; count of bases not matched to a gene: 7. Germline V gene lookup returns CDR1 LNHDA and CDR2 SQIVND (reference sequence). The CDR3 is 16 amino acids. The chain's CDR3 is CASRLQGAYSNQPQHF. The CDR3 coding sequence is TGTGCCAGTAGACTCCAGGGGGCTTATAGCAATCAGCCCCAGCATTTT.

The rearrangement links TRBV28 to TRBJ1-6, with 9 bases aligning to TRBD1. This CDR3 is 19 amino acids long. J gave up 5 bases and V 4 bases, and 15 bases lay outside the gene matches. Germline V lookup: CDR1 MDHEN, CDR2 SYDVKM. The CDR3 DNA reads TGTGCCAGCAGTTCCGCCGGGACAGGGATCCCCTTAAATAATTCACCCCTCCACTTT. Amino acid sequence: CASSSAGTGIPLNNSPLHF.

The CDR3 loop is CASSFGDTEAFF. The CDR3 DNA follows: TGTGCCAGCAGCTTTGGAGACACTGAAGCTTTCTTT. The J gene is TRBJ1-1, the V gene TRBV7-8; D unclear. Trimming took off 3 bases at V and 3 bases at J, with 5 bases between the two ends. The CDR3 runs to 12 residues. Per the germline V gene, CDR1 is SGHVS and CDR2 is FQNEAQ.

The chain has TRBV5-1 and TRBJ2-2, with a possible D match to TRBD2 (7 bases). The V and J ends lost 1 base and 5 bases respectively, with 15 bases between them. This CDR3 has 16 residues. Per germline, CDR1 SGHRS and CDR2 YFSETQ. The CDR3 coding sequence is TGCGCCAGCAGCTTGACGGGGGGCGCCGGGACCGGGGAGCTGTTTTTT. This encodes CASSLTGGAGTGELFF.

About this clone itself: Other DNA sequences in the same sample also yield this CDR3. V and J are TRBV19 and TRBJ2-7, with 7 bases lining up with TRBD1. The V and J ends lost 8 bases and 2 bases, in that order; junction bases with no gene match: 6. The CDR3 runs 13 residues. Germline V CDR1 and CDR2: LNHDA, SQIVND (reference sequence). The CDR3 spells CASRRQGAYEQYF. The CDR3 DNA is TGTGCCAGTCGGCGCCAGGGGGCCTACGAGCAGTACTTC.

The rearrangement uses TRBV14 and TRBJ1-2; the D is unclear. V lost 1 base and J lost 8, with 14 bases in between. Per germline, CDR1 SGHDN and CDR2 FVKESK. The length of the CDR3 is 14 residues. In nucleotides, the CDR3 is TGTGCCAGCAGCCAAGTAGCGGGCTCGCCCGGCTACACCTTC. As protein: CASSQVAGSPGYTF.